This is a list of T cell receptor beta chains from one sample in a study of blood T cell repertoires in COVID-19. Generated by immunoSEQ multiplex PCR, the TCRdb table keeps only in-frame clones and is missing some. In the table there are approximately 45,000 clones, approximately 88% of which are singletons. Material for sequencing was peripheral blood. These TCRs come from a woman aged 40-49 years with acute or convalescent COVID-19. Both conserved end residues are part of each CDR3. A D gene is named only where the DNA matches it firmly. Clone size is shown for a subset of rows, as once, few, many or a class of expanded clone.

TRBD1 | TRBJ2-7 | TRBV28 | NA | CASSLWGTGSYEQYF | TGTGCCAGCAGTTTATGGGGGACAGGCTCCTACGAGCAGTACTTC
NA | TRBJ1-2 | TRBV11-1 | NA | CASSPEASYGYTF | TGTGCCAGCAGCCCAGAGGCTTCCTATGGCTACACCTTC
TRBD1 | TRBJ1-2 | TRBV11-2 | NA | CASSPTTGGRGYTF | TGTGCCAGCAGCCCAACCACAGGGGGCAGGGGCTACACCTTC
NA | TRBJ2-3 | TRBV12-5 | NA | CASGIFSSTDTQYF | TGTGCTAGTGGTATATTTTCTAGCACAGATACGCAGTATTTT
TRBD2 | TRBJ2-5 | TRBV11-2 | NA | CASDLDGGETQYF | TGTGCCAGCGACCTAGACGGGGGGGAGACCCAGTACTTC
TRBD1 | TRBJ1-1 | TRBV19 | NA | CASSAQGQGTEAFF | TGTGCCAGTAGTGCCCAGGGACAGGGAACTGAAGCTTTCTTT
NA | TRBJ1-2 | TRBV9 | NA | CASQTGLNYGYTF | TGTGCCAGCCAAACAGGGTTGAACTATGGCTACACCTTC
NA | TRBJ2-2 | TRBV3-1/TRBV3-2 | NA | CASSQPWPGYGELFF | TGTGCCAGCAGCCAACCCTGGCCAGGGTACGGGGAGCTGTTTTTT
TRBD2 | TRBJ2-1 | TRBV29-1 | NA | CSVEIAGGSGEQFF | TGCAGCGTTGAAATAGCGGGAGGGTCGGGTGAGCAGTTCTTC
TRBD1 | TRBJ1-3 | TRBV7-7 | NA | CASSPRQGSGNTIYF | TGTGCTAGCAGCCCCAGACAGGGGAGTGGAAACACCATATATTTT
NA | TRBJ1-1 | TRBV29-1 | NA | CSGSHGVTGEAFF | TGCAGCGGCTCCCACGGGGTTACCGGGGAAGCTTTCTTT
NA | TRBJ1-2 | TRBV6-6 | NA | CASSYPSWPGDYGYTF | TGTGCCAGCAGTTACCCTAGCTGGCCCGGGGACTATGGCTACACCTTC
NA | TRBJ2-7 | TRBV28 | NA | CASDNIAAPGEEQYF | TGTGCCAGCGATAATATAGCAGCCCCGGGGGAGGAGCAGTACTTC
NA | TRBJ1-1 | TRBV12-3/TRBV12-4 | NA | CASSRRGDTEAFF | TGTGCCAGCAGTCGGCGGGGAGACACTGAAGCTTTCTTT
TRBD1 | TRBJ1-5 | TRBV6-2/TRBV6-3 | NA | CASSSQGARGGSNQPQHF | TGTGCCAGCAGTTCCCAGGGGGCGCGAGGTGGAAGCAATCAGCCCCAGCATTTT
TRBD1 | TRBJ2-1 | TRBV27 | once | CASSLTGLNNEQFF | TGTGCCAGCAGTCTGACAGGGTTAAACAATGAGCAGTTCTTC
NA | TRBJ1-3 | TRBV7-2 | NA | CASSPESGNTIYF | TGTGCCAGCAGCCCCGAGTCTGGAAACACCATATATTTT
TRBD1 | TRBJ1-5 | TRBV2 | NA | CASRWDSYQPQHF | TGTGCCAGCAGATGGGACAGCTATCAGCCCCAGCATTTT
TRBD2 | TRBJ2-3 | TRBV4-3 | NA | CASSQGLLAGGPDTQYF | TGCGCCAGCAGCCAAGGGTTACTAGCGGGGGGGCCCGATACGCAGTATTTT
TRBD1 | TRBJ1-3 | TRBV30 | NA | CAWDRVENTIYF | TGTGCCTGGGACAGGGTCGAAAACACCATATATTTT
NA | TRBJ2-2 | TRBV30 | NA | CAWRQTQGGELFF | TGTGCCTGGAGACAGACACAGGGAGGGGAGCTGTTTTTT
NA | TRBJ1-1 | TRBV27 | once | CASSLTGTTGNTEAFF | TGTGCCAGCAGTTTGACCGGGACAACCGGCAACACTGAAGCTTTCTTT